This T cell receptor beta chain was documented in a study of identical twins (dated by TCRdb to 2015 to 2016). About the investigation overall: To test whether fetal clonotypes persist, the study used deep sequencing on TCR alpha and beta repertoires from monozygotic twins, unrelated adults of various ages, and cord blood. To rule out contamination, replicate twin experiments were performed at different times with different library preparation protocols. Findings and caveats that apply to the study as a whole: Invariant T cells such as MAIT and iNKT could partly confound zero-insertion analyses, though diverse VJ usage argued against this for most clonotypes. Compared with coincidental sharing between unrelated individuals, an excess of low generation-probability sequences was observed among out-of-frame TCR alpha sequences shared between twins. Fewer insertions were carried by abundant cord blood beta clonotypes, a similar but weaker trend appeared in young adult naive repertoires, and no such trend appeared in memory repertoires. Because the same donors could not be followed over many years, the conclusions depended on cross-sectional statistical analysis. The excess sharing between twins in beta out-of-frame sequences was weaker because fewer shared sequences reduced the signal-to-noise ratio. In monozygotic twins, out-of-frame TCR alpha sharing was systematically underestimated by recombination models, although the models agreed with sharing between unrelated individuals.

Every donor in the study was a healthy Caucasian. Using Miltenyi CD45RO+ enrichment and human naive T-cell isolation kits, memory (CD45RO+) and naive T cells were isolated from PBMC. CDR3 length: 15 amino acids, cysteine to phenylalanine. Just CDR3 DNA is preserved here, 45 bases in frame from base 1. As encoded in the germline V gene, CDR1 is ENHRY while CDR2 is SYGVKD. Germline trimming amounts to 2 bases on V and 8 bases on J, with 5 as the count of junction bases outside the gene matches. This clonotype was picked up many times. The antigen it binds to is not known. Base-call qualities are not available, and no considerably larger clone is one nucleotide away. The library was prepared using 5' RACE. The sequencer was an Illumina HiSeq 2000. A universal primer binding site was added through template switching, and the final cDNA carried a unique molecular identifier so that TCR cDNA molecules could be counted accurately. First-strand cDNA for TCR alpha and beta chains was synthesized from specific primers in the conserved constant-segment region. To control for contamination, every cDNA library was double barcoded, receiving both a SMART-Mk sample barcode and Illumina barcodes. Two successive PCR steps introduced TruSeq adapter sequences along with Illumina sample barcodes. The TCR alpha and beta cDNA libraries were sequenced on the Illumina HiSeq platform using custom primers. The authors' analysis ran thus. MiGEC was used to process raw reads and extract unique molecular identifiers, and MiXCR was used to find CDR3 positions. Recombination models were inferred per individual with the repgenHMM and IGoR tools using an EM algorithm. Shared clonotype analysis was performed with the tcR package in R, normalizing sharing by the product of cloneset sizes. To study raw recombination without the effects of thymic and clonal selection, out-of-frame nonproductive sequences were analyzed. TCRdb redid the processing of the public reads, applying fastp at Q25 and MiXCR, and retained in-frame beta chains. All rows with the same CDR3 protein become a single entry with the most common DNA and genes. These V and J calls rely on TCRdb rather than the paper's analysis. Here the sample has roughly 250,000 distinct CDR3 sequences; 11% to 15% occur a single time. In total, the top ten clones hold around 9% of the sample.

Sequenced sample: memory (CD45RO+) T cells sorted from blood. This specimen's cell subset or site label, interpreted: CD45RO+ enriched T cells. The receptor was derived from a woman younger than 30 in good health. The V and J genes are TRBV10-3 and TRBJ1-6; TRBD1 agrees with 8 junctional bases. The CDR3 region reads CAISEGTGGYSPLHF. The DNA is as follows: TGTGCCATCAGTGAGGGGACAGGAGGGTATTCACCCCTCCACTTT.